This passage covers 4 T cell receptor beta chains from one sample sequenced in a study of blood T cell repertoires in COVID-19. Data came from immunoSEQ multiplex PCR; TCRdb stores just in-frame clones and leaves some out. Here the sample spans roughly 360,000 clones, around nine tenths being singletons. Sequencing input: PBMCs or T cells enriched from blood (not recorded which). The receptors shown here come from a woman in her twenties or thirties with acute COVID-19.

The CDR3 here is CASRSQGNNYGYTF. CDR3 DNA sequence: TGTGCCAGCAGATCTCAGGGAAATAACTATGGCTACACCTTC. This rearrangement joins TRBV6-6 to TRBJ1-2; possibly TRBD1 for D (5 bases). This CDR3 is built from 14 residues. Germline V gene lookup returns CDR1 MNHNY and CDR2 SVGAGI (reference sequence). V gave up 6 bases and J gave up 1 base, with 12 bases separating them.

V usage is TRBV9 and J usage is TRBJ2-5; 8 bases are shared with TRBD1. The germline gives CDR1 SGDLS, CDR2 YYNGEE. The CDR3 length is 15 residues. Trimming at V came to 4 bases and at J to 5 bases, leaving 10 bases not matched to a gene. The CDR3: CASSTTGGRGETQYF. In nucleotides, the CDR3 is TGTGCCAGCAGCACAACAGGGGGAAGGGGGGAGACCCAGTACTTC.

This clone was seen just once. The chain employs TRBV12-3 or TRBV12-4 and TRBJ1-5; D is ambiguous. The V gene lost 5 bases and the J gene lost 3 bases, with 8 bases spanning the gap. The CDR3 extends over 13 amino acids. The CDR3, as DNA: TGTGCCAGCAGTCCCGACATCAATCAGCCCCAGCATTTT. Protein product: CASSPDINQPQHF.

The CDR3 DNA follows: TGTGCCTGCCGTACAGGGGCCTACCTATATGGCTACACCTTC. Amino acids: CACRTGAYLYGYTF. The gene calls are TRBV30 and TRBJ1-2; 7 bases line up with TRBD1. This CDR3 region has 14 residues. Germline V gives CDR1 GTSNPN, CDR2 SVGIG (reference sequence). J was trimmed by 5 bases and V by 6 bases; bases with no gene match: 12.